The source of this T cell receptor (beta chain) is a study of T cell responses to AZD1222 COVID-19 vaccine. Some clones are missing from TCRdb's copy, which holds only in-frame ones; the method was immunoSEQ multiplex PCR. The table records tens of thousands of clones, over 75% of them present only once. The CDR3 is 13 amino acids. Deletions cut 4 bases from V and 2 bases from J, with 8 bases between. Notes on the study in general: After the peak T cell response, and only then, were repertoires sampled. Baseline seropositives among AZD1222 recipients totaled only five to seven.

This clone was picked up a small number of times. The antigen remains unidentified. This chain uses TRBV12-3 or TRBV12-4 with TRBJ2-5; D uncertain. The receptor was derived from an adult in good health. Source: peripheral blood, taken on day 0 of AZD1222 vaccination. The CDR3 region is CASSSPMQETQYF. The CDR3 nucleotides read TGTGCCAGCAGTTCCCCTATGCAAGAGACCCAGTACTTC.